This TCR beta chain was captured in a study of T cell responses to AZD1222 COVID-19 vaccine (dated by TCRdb to 2020 to 2023). Notes on the research overall: A total of 233 trial participants underwent TCR sequencing, of whom 207 received two doses of AZD1222 and approximately 25 received two doses of the MenACWY control vaccine. Trial participants were enrolled by age into subgroups of 18-55, 56-69 and 70-plus years, and approximately 150, 30 and 60 TCR-sequenced participants, respectively, were included in these subgroups. Study-wide conclusions, independent of this receptor: The 56-69-year group was small, and its depth increase did not reach significance, likely because of low power. After two AZD1222 doses, both the breadth and the depth of spike-specific TCRs were significantly higher than at day 0 and than in MenACWY recipients. Only 5 to 7 AZD1222 recipients were SARS-CoV-2 seropositive at baseline, limiting conclusions about previously exposed vaccinees. Epitopes outside the regions mutated in the B.1.351 and B.1.1.7 variants were reportedly recognized by nearly half of the unique spike-specific TCRs. The whole spike protein was spanned by vaccine-associated CD4 TCRs, and dominant responses were seen in regions 160-218 and 743-854. Participants were mostly white British and included more females than males, and it was suggested by the authors that clonal diversity may have been underestimated. Because no samples from the day 14 peak response were available, repertoires could be characterized only after the peak T cell response.

The sample's time point label is to be understood as: about 28 days (+/-7) after the second vaccine dose. AZD1222 recipients whose second dose came at about 4 weeks and those whose second dose came at about 12 weeks were combined into one group, since spike-specific TCR depth and breadth did not differ between the two schedules. The vaccinee samples were drawn from two UK trials, COV001 and COV002, one of which was a single-blind randomized controlled phase 2/3 trial testing AZD1222 (ChAdOx1 nCoV-19) in healthy adults. Trial participant PBMC samples were collected at day 0 and day 28 after the second dose for TCRbeta chain sequencing. The CDR3 goes from the cysteine to the phenylalanine over 16 residues. Only CDR3 DNA remains: 48 bases, in frame from the first base. V and J lose 4 bases and 3 bases, and a span of 20 bases separates them. The germline V gene specifies SGHRS as CDR1 and YFSETQ as CDR2.

A remark on this clone: Its antigen specificity is not known. No qualities accompany the bases; no much larger clone lies one base away.

The CDR3 regions of human TCRbeta chains were analyzed by immunosequencing. On the authors' methods: TCRs in the repertoires were compared against a reference library of SARS-CoV-2-specific TCRs that had been generated with the MIRA antigen-specificity platform. Breadth was defined as the fraction of unique TCRs that were SARS-CoV-2-associated, and depth was defined as the fraction of total T cells that were SARS-CoV-2-associated. Each spike-specific TCR was assigned to its reactive spike region and to a CD4 or CD8 class using the MIRA data. Log10-transformed breadth and depth values were compared by one-way ANOVA with Sidak's multiple comparisons tests. Sourced from immuneACCESS, this table was stored by TCRdb with only in-frame sequences that have V and J called. A share of the clones is absent; for the studies checked, an unresolved V gene accounts for under half, and the remainder has no known explanation. V and J calls and clone size are given by that table; D and trimming were obtained from the DNA. This sample gives roughly 100,000 clones in total; around 87% of them show up just once. The ten biggest clones cover roughly 10% of the sample.

Recombination connected TRBV5-1 to TRBJ2-7; the D segment cannot be called with confidence. This receptor was identified in an adult who received the AZD1222 COVID-19 vaccine. This material consisted of peripheral blood, taken 28 days after the second AZD1222 dose. CDR3 loop: CASSETTGPSLYEQYF. The nucleotide sequence reads as follows: TGCGCCAGCAGCGAAACAACCGGGCCGTCTCTCTACGAGCAGTACTTC.